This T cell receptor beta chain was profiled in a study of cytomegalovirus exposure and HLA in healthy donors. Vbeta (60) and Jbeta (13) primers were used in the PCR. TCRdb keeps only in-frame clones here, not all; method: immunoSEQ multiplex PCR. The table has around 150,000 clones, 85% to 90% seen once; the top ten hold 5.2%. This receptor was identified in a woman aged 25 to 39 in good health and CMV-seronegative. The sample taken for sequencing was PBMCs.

CDR3 nucleotides: TGTGCCAGCAGCCCGAGTGGAGGTACTGGAAACACCATATATTTT. Translation gives CASSPSGGTGNTIYF. J is TRBJ1-3 and V is TRBV7-2; D unresolved. V dropped 5 bases and J dropped 2 bases, with 13 bases sitting between them. This CDR3 region has 15 residues. The germline CDR1 and CDR2 sequences are SGHTA and FQGNSA.